This passage covers 6 T cell receptor beta chains from one sample sequenced in a study of T cells in Graves' hyperthyroidism and ophthalmopathy. RNA transcripts yielded amplified TCR beta CDR3 regions. The HTBI primer set served for first-round RT-PCR of the TCR CDR3. TCRdb re-derived calls from the multiplex PCR reads in MiXCR, one entry per CDR3 protein. The table includes about 660,000 distinct CDR3 sequences, 45% detected once. Source material: peripheral blood or thyroid tissue (not recorded which). These receptors all stem from an adult man with Graves' disease, either hyperthyroidism or ophthalmopathy (not recorded which).

The chain is built from TRBV7-6 and TRBJ1-1, with D unresolved. The CDR3 consists of 13 residues. Trimming took 7 bases from V and 2 from J, leaving 11 bases between them. Germline CDR1 is SGHVS and CDR2 is FNYEAQ. The CDR3 coding sequence is TGTGCCAGCATTGGGCCTCTCAACACTGAAGCTTTCTTT. Its translation: CASIGPLNTEAFF. The full variable domain, in which reference TRBV7-6 and TRBJ1-1 provide the parts outside the CDR3, is GAGVSQSPRYKVTKRGQDVALRCDPISGHVSLYWYRQALGQGPEFLTYFNYEAQQDKSGLPNDRFSAERPEGSISTLTIQRTEQRDSAMYRCASIGPLNTEAFFGQGTRLTVV.

This clonotype was counted at least ten times. The chain carries TRBV2 and TRBJ1-2; possible D gene TRBD1, 5 bases. The germline gives CDR1 SNHLY, CDR2 FYNNEI. The CDR3 sequence is 14 residues long. Trimming left V 4 bases short and J 8 bases short, with 17 bases between. The CDR3 region is CASSGVDQGEGYTF. Here the CDR3 DNA reads TGTGCCAGCAGTGGGGTGGATCAGGGCGAAGGCTACACCTTC. The full variable domain, in which reference TRBV2 and TRBJ1-2 provide the parts outside the CDR3, is EPEVTQTPSHQVTQMGQEVILRCVPISNHLYFYWYRQILGQKVEFLVSFYNNEISEKSEIFDDQFSVERPDGSNFTLKIRSTKLEDSAMYFCASSGVDQGEGYTFGSGTRLTVV.

The chain recombines TRBV12-3 or TRBV12-4 with TRBJ1-1; D remains unclear. The V gene lost 6 bases and the J gene lost 5 bases, with 13 bases spanning the gap. The CDR3 contains 13 residues. The CDR3 nucleotides are TGTGCCAGCAGCCAACACCCCGGGACTGAAGCTTTCTTT. Translating it yields CASSQHPGTEAFF.

This clonotype was seen ten or more times. V usage is TRBV9 and J usage is TRBJ1-1, with 8 bases aligning to TRBD1. Losses at the gene ends were 1 base for V and 6 bases for J; bases not matched to a gene: 8. This CDR3 region has 15 residues. Germline CDR1 SGDLS, CDR2 YYNGEE. The CDR3 region is CASSVSGQGAAEAFF. In nucleotides, the CDR3 is TGTGCCAGCAGCGTATCCGGTCAGGGGGCCGCTGAAGCTTTCTTT.

This clonotype was counted a few times. The V gene is TRBV7-2, the J gene TRBJ2-7, with 9 bases aligning to TRBD1. J gave up 4 bases and V 5 bases, and 12 bases lay outside the gene matches. This CDR3 is built from 16 residues. Looked up from germline, CDR1 is SGHTA and CDR2 is FQGNSA. CDR3 bases: TGTGCCAGCAGCCAAGATAGTACAGGGGGCGCATACGAGCAGTACTTC. Encoded protein: CASSQDSTGGAYEQYF.

The V gene is TRBV7-2, the J gene TRBJ1-2, with D unclear. The germline gives CDR1 SGHTA, CDR2 FQGNSA. The CDR3 sequence is 16 residues long. V was shortened by 4 bases and J by 4 bases, with 19 bases between the two germline ends. CDR3 amino acids: CASSSPHGLPSYGYTF. In nucleotides, the CDR3 is TGTGCCAGCAGCTCCCCCCACGGGCTGCCCTCCTATGGCTACACCTTC.